This TCR beta chain came from a study of identical twins. Findings and limits, study-wide: There were fewer insertions in abundant cord blood beta clonotypes, but memory repertoires showed no such pattern. Out-of-frame alpha sequences that twins shared showed excess low generation probability. For out-of-frame beta sequences, excess twin sharing was weaker.

On this clonotype: The antigen remains unidentified.

Template switching (which added a universal primer site) was used, and cDNA carried unique molecular identifiers. TCRdb analysed the 5' RACE reads with MiXCR anew, one entry per CDR3 protein. The sample shows 570,000 or so distinct CDR3 sequences, over 8.5% of them seen only once. This same sample was also taken into another study, of yellow fever vaccine responses in identical twins.

The sequenced sample consisted of PBMCs. The receptor was isolated from a woman between 18 and 30 years old in good health.

DNA for the CDR3: TGTGCTAGTGGTTTGGATTTGGGCCAGCCCTCCTACGAGCAGTACTTC. Amino acid sequence: CASGLDLGQPSYEQYF. The chain couples TRBV12-5 to TRBJ2-7; D not certain. Germline assignment: CDR1 LGHNT and CDR2 FRNRAP. V dropped 1 base and J dropped 0 bases, with 13 bases sitting between them. The CDR3 loop spans 16 amino acids.